This T cell receptor beta chain was identified during a study of primary melanoma T cells and metastatic recurrence. V was trimmed by 6 bases and J by 0 bases, leaving 11 bases between them. The CDR3 runs to 14 residues. Measured with immunoSEQ multiplex PCR; TCRdb has only the in-frame clones, and not every one. The profile shows roughly 300 clones, roughly 74% of them singletons. This clone occurred a few times. Other DNA sequences in the same sample also yield this CDR3. This sequence originates from a human donor with melanoma. The sample consisted of melanoma tumor tissue. V is TRBV23-1 and J is TRBJ1-1; D unclear. TRBV23-1 is designated an ORF whose function remains uncertain. CDR3 residues: CASSQDLVNTEAFF. CDR3 nucleotide sequence: TGCGCCAGCAGCCAAGATCTGGTGAACACTGAAGCTTTCTTT.